This T cell receptor beta chain is from a study of T cells in Graves' hyperthyroidism and ophthalmopathy. The study's findings and limits: A median 6.5 months before onset, the model predicted ophthalmopathy. Separation of ophthalmopathy from stable hyperthyroidism was achieved by a 13 V-J model. Most thyroid clonotypes expanded above 0.001 appeared in blood too.

Hyperthyroidism was newly diagnosed in patients aged 18 to 65 (duration under 2 months). TCR beta CDR3 sequences were amplified from RNA transcripts. The HTBI primer set served for first-round RT-PCR of the TCR CDR3. Via MiXCR, TCRdb re-called the multiplex PCR reads, giving one row per CDR3 protein. The repertoire holds fewer than 250,000 distinct CDR3 sequences, with roughly a sixth as singletons. The ends were cut back, 0 bases at V and 2 bases at J, with 10 bases in the middle. The CDR3 covers 15 residues. CDR1 and CDR2 from the germline V gene are MNHNS and SASEGT. There are many counts of this clonotype. Its antigen is still unknown.

The receptor comes from a man aged 45-65 years with Graves' hyperthyroidism. This chain uses TRBV6-1 with TRBJ1-2; TRBD1 might be the D (5 bases). The sequencing sample was made of blood. The CDR3 DNA reads as TGTGCCAGCAGTGAAGCGGGCGGGGCAAACTATGGCTACACCTTC. Protein: CASSEAGGANYGYTF.